This TCR beta chain was recovered during a study of siplizumab effects on memory and regulatory T cells. Study results and caveats: Where siplizumab was present, mappable alloreactive CD4+ clones averaged approximately 66% Treg-derived, compared with approximately 29% in controls.

Each sample contributed some 96,000 TCR templates to the assay. TCRdb's table, derived via immunoSEQ multiplex PCR, lists solely in-frame clones and lacks some. This table has some 64,000 clones, roughly 78% appearing once. This CDR3 spans 17 amino acids. The J segment lost 2 bases and the V segment lost 1 base, leaving 6 bases of the junction unmatched. Germline-derived CDR1 and CDR2 are KGHSH and LQKENI. For this clone: Its antigen is as yet unknown.

The rearrangement uses TRBV18 and TRBJ2-1; 9 bases align to TRBD2. The sample consisted of memory CD4+ T cells sorted from blood. This clonotype originated in a human donor in good health. The CDR3 loop reads CASSPLGLAGTYNEQFF. The CDR3 DNA reads as TGTGCCAGCTCACCACTGGGACTAGCTGGTACCTACAATGAGCAGTTCTTC.